This T cell receptor (beta chain) was documented in a study of control samples from healthy donors and cancer patients (dated by TCRdb to the early 2020s). Via the germline V gene (reference sequence), CDR1 is PRHDT and CDR2 FYEKMQ. Trimming removed 5 bases from V and 0 bases from J; the gene matches leave 7 bases unexplained. Taken from cysteine to phenylalanine, the CDR3 has 16 residues. Only CDR3 DNA remains: 48 bases, in frame from the first base. A note on this clone: Its binding antigen is unknown. There are no base qualities to consult, and no much larger clone falls within one base.

The method behind the library was the immunoSEQ multiplex PCR assay. TCRdb retrieved this table from immuneACCESS and kept in-frame rearrangements only. Not all clones are present; in checked studies, unresolved V genes account for under half, and no reason is known for the remainder. Present in this sample are about 250,000 clones, around 80% of which were seen just once. Clones ranked in the top ten supply 10% to 15% of the sample. Specimen: PBMCs. The sequence came from a woman aged 55-69 years with lung cancer. The receptor chain draws on TRBV13 and TRBJ1-3; TRBD1 agrees with 7 junctional bases. The CDR3 protein: CASSKTGTASGNTIYF. The nucleotide sequence reads as follows: TGTGCCAGCAGCAAGACAGGGACTGCCTCTGGAAACACCATATATTTT.